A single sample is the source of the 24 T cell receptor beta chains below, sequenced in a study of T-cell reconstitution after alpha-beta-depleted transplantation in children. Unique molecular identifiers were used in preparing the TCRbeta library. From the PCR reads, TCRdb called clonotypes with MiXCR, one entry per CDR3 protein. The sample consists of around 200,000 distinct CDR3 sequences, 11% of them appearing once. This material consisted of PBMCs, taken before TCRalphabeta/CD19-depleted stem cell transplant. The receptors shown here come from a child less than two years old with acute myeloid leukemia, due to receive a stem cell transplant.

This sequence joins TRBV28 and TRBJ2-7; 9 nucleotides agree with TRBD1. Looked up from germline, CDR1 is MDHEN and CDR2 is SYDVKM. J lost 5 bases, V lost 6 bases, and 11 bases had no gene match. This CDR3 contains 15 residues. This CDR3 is CASRPLGTGLHEQYF. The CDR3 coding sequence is TGTGCCAGCAGACCTTTGGGGACAGGGTTGCACGAGCAGTACTTC.

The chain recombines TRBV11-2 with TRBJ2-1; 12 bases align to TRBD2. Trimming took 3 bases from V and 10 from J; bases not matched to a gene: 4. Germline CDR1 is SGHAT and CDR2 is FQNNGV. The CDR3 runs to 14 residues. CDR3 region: CASSFPSGGGEQFF. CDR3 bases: TGTGCCAGCAGCTTCCCTAGCGGGGGGGGCGAGCAGTTCTTC.

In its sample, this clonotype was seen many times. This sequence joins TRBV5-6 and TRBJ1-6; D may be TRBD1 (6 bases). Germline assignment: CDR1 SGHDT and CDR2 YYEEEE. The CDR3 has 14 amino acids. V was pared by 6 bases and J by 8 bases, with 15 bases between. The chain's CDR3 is CASTFGQLYSPLHF. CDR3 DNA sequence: TGTGCCAGCACCTTCGGACAGTTGTATTCACCCCTCCACTTT.

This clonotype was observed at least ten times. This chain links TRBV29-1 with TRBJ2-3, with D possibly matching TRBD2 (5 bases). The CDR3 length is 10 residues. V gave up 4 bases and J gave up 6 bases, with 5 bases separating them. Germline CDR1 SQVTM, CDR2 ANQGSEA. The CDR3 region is CSVGGDTQYF. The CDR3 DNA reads TGCAGCGTTGGCGGGGATACGCAGTATTTT.

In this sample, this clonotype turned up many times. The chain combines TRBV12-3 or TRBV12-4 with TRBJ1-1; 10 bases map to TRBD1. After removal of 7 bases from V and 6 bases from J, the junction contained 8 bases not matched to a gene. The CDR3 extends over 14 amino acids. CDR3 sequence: CASKDRGVGSEAFF. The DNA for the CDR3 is TGTGCCAGCAAGGACAGGGGGGTTGGTTCTGAAGCTTTCTTT.

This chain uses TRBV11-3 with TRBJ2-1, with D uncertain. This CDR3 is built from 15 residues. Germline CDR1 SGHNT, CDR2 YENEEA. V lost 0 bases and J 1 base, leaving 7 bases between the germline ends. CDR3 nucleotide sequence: TGTGCCAGCAGCTTAGAAGCCTATTCCTACAATGAGCAGTTCTTC. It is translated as CASSLEAYSYNEQFF.

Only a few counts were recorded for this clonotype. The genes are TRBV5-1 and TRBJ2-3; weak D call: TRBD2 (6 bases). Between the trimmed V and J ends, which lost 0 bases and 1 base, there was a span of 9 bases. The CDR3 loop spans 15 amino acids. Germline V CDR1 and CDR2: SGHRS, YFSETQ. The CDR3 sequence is CASSLAASGTDTQYF. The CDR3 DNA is TGCGCCAGCAGCTTGGCGGCTAGCGGCACAGATACGCAGTATTTT.

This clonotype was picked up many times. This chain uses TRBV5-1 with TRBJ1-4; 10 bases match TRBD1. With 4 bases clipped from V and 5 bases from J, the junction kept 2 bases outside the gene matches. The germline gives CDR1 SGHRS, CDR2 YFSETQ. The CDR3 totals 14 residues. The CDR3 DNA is TGCGCCAGCAGCGCGGGACAGGGGAATGAAAAACTGTTTTTT. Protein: CASSAGQGNEKLFF.

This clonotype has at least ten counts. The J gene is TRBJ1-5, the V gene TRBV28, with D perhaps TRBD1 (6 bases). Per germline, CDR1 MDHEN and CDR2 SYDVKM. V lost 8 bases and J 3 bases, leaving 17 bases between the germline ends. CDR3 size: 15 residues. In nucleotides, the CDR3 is TGTGCCAGCCGGGACATCGGGTGGCTCAATCAGCCCCAGCATTTT. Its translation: CASRDIGWLNQPQHF.

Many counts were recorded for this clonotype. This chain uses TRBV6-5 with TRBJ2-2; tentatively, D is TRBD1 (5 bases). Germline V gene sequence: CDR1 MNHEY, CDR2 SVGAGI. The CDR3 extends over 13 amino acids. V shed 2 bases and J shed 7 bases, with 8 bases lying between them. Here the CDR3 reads CASSYGADGELFF. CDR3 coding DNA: TGTGCCAGCAGTTACGGGGCGGACGGGGAGCTGTTTTTT.

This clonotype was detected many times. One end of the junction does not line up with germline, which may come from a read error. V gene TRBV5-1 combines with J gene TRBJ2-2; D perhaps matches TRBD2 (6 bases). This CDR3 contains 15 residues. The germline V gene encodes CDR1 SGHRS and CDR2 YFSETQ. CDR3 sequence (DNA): TGCGCCAGCAGCTTGGCCGGAGGGAACGCCGGGGAGCTGTTTTTT. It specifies CASSLAGGNAGELFF.

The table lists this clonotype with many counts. The CDR3 DNA is TGTGCCAGCAGCGTAGGGACGTATGGCTACACCTTC. The encoded protein is CASSVGTYGYTF. The chain couples TRBV9 to TRBJ1-2; no definite D call. V was shortened by 0 bases and J by 5 bases, with 5 bases between the two germline ends. CDR3 length: 12 amino acids. Looked up from germline, CDR1 is SGDLS and CDR2 is YYNGEE.

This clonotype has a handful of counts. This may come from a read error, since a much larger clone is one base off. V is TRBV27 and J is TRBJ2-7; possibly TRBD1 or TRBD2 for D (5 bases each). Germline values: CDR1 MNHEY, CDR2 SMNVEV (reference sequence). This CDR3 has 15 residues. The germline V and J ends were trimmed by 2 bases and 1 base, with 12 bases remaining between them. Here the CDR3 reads CASSLLVGDSYEQYF. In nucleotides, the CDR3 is TGTGCCAGCAGTTTACTAGTGGGGGATTCCTACGAGCAGTACTTC.

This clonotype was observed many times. CDR3 bases: TGCGCCAGCACCCCCCGACCGGCGTACCAAGAGACCCAGTACTTC. This codes for CASTPRPAYQETQYF. The rearrangement uses TRBV5-1 and TRBJ2-5, with D unclear. This CDR3 is built from 15 residues. CDR1 is SGHRS, CDR2 YFSETQ, per germline. V shed 6 bases and J shed 0 bases, with 15 bases lying between them.

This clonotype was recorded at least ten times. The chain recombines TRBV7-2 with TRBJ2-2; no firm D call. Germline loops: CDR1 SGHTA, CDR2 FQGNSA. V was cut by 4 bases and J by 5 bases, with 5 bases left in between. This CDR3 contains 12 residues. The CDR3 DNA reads TGTGCCAGCAGCTCGCCTACCGGGGAGCTGTTTTTT. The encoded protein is CASSSPTGELFF.

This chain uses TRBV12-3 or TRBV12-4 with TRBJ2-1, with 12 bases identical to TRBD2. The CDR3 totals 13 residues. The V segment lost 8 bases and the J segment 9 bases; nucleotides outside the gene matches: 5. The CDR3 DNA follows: TGTGCCAGCGGTCTAGCGGGAGGGGTTGAGCAGTTCTTC. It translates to CASGLAGGVEQFF.

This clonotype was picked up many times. In nucleotides, the CDR3 is TGCGCCAGCAGCTTGGGGGGCGCGGCAACTAATGAAAAACTGTTTTTT. Encoded protein: CASSLGGAATNEKLFF. This chain connects TRBV5-1 to TRBJ1-4; D perhaps matches TRBD1 (5 bases). Germline V lookup: CDR1 SGHRS, CDR2 YFSETQ. V was clipped by 0 bases and J by 0 bases, with 9 bases between them. This CDR3 contains 16 residues.

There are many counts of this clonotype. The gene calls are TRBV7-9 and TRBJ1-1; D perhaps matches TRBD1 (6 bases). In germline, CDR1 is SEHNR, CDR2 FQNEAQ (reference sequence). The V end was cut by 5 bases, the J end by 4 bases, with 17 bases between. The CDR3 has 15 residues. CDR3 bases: TGTGCCAGCAGCCAGGGGACCTCCGGGGGCACTGAAGCTTTCTTT. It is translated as CASSQGTSGGTEAFF. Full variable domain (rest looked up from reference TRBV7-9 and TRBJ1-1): DTGVSQNPRHKITKRGQNVTFRCDPISEHNRLYWYRQTLGQGPEFLTYFQNEAQLEKSRLLSDRFSAERPKGSFSTLEIQRTEQGDSAMYLCASSQGTSGGTEAFFGQGTRLTVV.

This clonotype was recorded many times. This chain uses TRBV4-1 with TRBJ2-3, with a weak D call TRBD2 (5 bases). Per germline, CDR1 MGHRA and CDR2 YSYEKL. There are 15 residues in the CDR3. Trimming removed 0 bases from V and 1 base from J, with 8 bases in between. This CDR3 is CASSQDGLRTDTQYF. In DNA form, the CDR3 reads TGCGCCAGCAGCCAAGATGGACTTCGCACAGATACGCAGTATTTT.

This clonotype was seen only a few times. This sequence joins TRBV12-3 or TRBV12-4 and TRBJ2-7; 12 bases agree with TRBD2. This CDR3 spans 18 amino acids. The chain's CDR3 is CTISLDLAGGRSSYEQYF. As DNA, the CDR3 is TGTACCATCAGTTTAGACCTAGCGGGAGGGCGGAGTTCCTACGAGCAGTACTTC.

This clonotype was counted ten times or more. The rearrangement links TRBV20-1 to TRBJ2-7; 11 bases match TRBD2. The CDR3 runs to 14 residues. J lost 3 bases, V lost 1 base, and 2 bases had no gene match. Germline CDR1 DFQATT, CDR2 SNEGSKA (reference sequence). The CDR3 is CSARGLAGNYEQYF. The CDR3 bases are TGCAGTGCTAGAGGACTAGCGGGGAACTACGAGCAGTACTTC.

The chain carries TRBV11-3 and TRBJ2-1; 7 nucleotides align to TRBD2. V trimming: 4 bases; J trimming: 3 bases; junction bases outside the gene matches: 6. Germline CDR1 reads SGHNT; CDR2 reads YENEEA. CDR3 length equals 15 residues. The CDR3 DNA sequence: TGTGCCAGCAGCTCCGCGGGAGTTATCTACAATGAGCAGTTCTTC. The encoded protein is CASSSAGVIYNEQFF.

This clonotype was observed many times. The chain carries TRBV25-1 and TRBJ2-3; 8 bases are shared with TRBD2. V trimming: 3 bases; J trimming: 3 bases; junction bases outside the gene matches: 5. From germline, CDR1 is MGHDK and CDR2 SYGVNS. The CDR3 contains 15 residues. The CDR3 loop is CASSDTAGVTDTQYF. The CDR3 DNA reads TGTGCCAGCAGTGATACAGCGGGAGTAACAGATACGCAGTATTTT.

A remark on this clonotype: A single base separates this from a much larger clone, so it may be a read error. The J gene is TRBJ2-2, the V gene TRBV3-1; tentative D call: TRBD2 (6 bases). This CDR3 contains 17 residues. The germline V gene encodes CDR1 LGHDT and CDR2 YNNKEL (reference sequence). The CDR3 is CATSRGAGTENTGELFF. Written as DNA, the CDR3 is TGTGCCACCAGCCGCGGGGCCGGGACCGAGAACACCGGGGAGCTGTTTTTT.